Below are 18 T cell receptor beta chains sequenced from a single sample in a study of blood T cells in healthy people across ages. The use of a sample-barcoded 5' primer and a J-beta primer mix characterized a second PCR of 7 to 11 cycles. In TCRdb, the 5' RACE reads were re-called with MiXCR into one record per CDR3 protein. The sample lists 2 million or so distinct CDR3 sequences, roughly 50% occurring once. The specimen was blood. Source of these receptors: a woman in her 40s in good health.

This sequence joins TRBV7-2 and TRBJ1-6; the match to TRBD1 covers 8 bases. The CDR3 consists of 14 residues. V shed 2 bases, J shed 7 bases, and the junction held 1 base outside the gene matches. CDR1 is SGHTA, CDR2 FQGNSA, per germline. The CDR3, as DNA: TGTGCCAGCAGCTTACACAGGGGGAATTCACCCCTCCACTTT. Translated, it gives CASSLHRGNSPLHF.

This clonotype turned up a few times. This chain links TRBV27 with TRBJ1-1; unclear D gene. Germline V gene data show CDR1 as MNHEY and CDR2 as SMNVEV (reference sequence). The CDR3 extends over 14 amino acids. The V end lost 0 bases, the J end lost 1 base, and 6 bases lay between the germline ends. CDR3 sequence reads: CASSLSRQNTEAFF. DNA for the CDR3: TGTGCCAGCAGTTTATCGAGGCAGAACACTGAAGCTTTCTTT.

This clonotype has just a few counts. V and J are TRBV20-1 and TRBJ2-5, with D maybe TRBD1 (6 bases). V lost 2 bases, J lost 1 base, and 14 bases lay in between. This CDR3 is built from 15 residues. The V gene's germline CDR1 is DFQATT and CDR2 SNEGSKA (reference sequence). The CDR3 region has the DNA TGCAGTGCTAGACAAACCGGGACATTCCAAGAGACCCAGTACTTC. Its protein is CSARQTGTFQETQYF.

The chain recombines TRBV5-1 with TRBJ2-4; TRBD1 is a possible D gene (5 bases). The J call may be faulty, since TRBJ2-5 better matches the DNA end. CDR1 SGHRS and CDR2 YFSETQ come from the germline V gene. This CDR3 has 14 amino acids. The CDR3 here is CATCLKGSQETQYF. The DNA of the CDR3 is TGCGCCACTTGCTTAAAGGGGTCTCAAGAGACCCAGTACTTC.

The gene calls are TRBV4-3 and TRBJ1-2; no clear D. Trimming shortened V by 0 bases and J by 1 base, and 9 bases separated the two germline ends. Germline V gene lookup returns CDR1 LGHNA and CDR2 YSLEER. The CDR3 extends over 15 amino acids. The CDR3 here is CASSQENGINYGYTF. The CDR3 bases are TGCGCCAGCAGCCAAGAAAATGGGATTAACTATGGCTACACCTTC.

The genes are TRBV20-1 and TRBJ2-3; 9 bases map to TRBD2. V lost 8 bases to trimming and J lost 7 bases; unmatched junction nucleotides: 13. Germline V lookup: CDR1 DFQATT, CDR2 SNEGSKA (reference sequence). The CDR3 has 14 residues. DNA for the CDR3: TGCAGTATCCCCTGGCGGGGGGGCTGGAATACGCAGTATTTT. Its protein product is CSIPWRGGWNTQYF.

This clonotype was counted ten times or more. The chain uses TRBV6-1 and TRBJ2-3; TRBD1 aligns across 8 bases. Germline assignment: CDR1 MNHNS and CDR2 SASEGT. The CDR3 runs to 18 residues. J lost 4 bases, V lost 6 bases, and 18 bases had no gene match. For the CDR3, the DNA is TGTGCCAGCAGCCATCTACCCTCCGGGACAGGACGGCCAGATACGCAGTATTTT. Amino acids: CASSHLPSGTGRPDTQYF.

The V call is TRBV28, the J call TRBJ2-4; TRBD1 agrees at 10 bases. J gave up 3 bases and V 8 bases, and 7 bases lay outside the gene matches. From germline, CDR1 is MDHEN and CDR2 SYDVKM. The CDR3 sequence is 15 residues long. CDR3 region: CASGGTGAYKNIQYF. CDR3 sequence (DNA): TGTGCCAGCGGAGGGACAGGGGCGTACAAAAACATTCAGTACTTC.

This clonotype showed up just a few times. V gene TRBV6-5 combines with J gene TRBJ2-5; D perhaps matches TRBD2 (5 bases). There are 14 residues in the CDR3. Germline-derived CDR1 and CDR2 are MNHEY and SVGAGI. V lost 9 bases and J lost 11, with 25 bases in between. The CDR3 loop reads CASRLRGMPGEQYF. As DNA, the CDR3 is TGTGCCAGTAGACTACGGGGAATGCCAGGAGAGCAGTACTTC.

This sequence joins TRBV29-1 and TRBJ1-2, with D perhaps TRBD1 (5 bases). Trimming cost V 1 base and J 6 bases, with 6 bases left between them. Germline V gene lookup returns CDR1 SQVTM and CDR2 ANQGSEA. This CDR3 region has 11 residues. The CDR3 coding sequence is TGCAGCGTTGAAGGAGGGGATGGCTACACCTTC. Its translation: CSVEGGDGYTF. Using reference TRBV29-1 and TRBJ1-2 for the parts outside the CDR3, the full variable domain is SAVISQKPSRDICQRGTSLTIQCQVDSQVTMMFWYRQQPGQSLTLIATANQGSEATYESGFVIDKFPISRPNLTFSTLTVSNMSPEDSSIYLCSVEGGDGYTFGSGTRLTVV.

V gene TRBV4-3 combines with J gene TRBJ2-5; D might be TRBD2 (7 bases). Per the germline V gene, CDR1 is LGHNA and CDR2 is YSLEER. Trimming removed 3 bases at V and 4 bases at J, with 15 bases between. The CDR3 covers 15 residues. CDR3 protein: CASSQYTGGRETQYF. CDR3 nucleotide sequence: TGCGCCAGCAGCCAGTACACGGGGGGCAGAGAGACCCAGTACTTC.

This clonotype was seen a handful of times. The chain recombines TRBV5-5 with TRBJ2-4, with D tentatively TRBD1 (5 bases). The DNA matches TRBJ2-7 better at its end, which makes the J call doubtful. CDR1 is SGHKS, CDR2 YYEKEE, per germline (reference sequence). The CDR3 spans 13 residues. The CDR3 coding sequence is TGTGCCAGCAGCTCAAGCCAGGGTCACGAGCAGTACTTC. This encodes CASSSSQGHEQYF.

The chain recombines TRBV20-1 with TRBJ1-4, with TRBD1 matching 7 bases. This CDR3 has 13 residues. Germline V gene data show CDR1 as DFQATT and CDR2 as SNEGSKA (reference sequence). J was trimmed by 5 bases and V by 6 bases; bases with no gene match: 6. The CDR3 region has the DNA TGCAGTGCAGTGCGGGACAGAAATGAAAAACTGTTTTTT. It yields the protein CSAVRDRNEKLFF.

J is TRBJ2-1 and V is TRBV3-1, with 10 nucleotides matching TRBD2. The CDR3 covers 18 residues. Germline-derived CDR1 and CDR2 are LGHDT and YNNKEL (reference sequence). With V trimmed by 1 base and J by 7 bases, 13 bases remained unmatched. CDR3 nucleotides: TGTGCCAGCAGCCAAGCCCTAGGAGCGGGGGGGCATGGTAATGAGCAGTTCTTC. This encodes CASSQALGAGGHGNEQFF.

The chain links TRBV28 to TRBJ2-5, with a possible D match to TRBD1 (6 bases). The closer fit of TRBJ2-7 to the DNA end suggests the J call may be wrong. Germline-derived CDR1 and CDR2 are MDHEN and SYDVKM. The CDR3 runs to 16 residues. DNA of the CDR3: TGTGCCAGCAGTGCGACAGGCCTGCGTCTAACCTACGAGCAGTACTTC. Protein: CASSATGLRLTYEQYF.

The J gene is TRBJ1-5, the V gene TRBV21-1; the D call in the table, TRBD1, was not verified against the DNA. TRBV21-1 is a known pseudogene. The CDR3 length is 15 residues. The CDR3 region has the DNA TGTGCCAGCAGCCCCCGGAGGGGGCGCAATCAGCCCCAGCATTTT. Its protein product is CASSPRRGRNQPQHF.

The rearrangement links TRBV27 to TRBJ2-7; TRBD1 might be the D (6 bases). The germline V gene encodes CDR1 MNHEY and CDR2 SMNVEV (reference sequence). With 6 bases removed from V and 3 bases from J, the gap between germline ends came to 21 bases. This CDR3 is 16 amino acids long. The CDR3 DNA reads TGTGCCAGCAGCAAACTCCGTCCGGGACAAATCTACGAGCAGTACTTC. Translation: CASSKLRPGQIYEQYF.

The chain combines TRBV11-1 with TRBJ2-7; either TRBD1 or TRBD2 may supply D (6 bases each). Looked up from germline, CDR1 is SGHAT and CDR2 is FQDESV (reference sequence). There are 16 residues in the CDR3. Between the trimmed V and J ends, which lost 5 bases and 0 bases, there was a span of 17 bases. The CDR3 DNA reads TGTGCCAGCAGCCCGGGGGCGAGGCACATCTCCTACGAGCAGTACTTC. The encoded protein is CASSPGARHISYEQYF.